This T cell receptor (beta chain) emerged from a study of blood T cell repertoires in COVID-19. In the study overall: Sites across the United States, Italy and Spain contributed samples from acute and convalescent COVID-19. In each case, the material was cDNA or gDNA derived from T cells, B-cell-depleted T cells, or PBMCs.

Trimming removed 8 bases at V and 9 bases at J, with 17 bases between. There are 13 residues in the CDR3. Measured with immunoSEQ multiplex PCR; TCRdb has only the in-frame clones, and not every one. The sample includes 300,000 to 350,000 clones, approximately 90% of them seen just once. The sample taken for sequencing was peripheral blood. The receptor comes from a woman aged 25 to 39 with COVID-19, enrolled during active disease. The genes are TRBV12-3 or TRBV12-4 and TRBJ1-5; D remains ambiguous. CDR3 region: CASGRAGLSPQHF. For the CDR3, the DNA is TGTGCCAGCGGCCGTGCGGGGTTGTCGCCCCAGCATTTT.